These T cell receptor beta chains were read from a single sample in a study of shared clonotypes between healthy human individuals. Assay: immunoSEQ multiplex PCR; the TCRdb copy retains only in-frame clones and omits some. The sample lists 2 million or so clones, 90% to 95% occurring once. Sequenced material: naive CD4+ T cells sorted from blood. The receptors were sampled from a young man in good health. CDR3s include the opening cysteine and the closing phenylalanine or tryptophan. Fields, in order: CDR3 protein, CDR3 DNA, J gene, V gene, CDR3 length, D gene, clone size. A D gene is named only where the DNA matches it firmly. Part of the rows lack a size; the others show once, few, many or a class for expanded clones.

CASSSTGEGDTQYF | TGTGCCAGCAGTTCGACAGGGGAAGGCGATACGCAGTATTTT | TRBJ2-3 | TRBV28 | 14 | TRBD1 | -
CASSPRTSGGAVQYF | TGTGCCAGCAGCCCAAGGACTAGCGGGGGGGCCGTTCAGTACTTC | TRBJ2-4 | TRBV9 | 15 | TRBD2 | -
CASSGGQGRSYEQYF | TGTGCCAGCAGTGGAGGACAGGGCCGCTCCTACGAGCAGTACTTC | TRBJ2-7 | TRBV25-1 | 15 | TRBD1 | -
CASSLVGMPEGGYTF | TGTGCCAGCAGCTTGGTGGGCATGCCGGAAGGTGGCTACACCTTC | TRBJ1-2 | TRBV5-4 | 15 | - | -
CASSQATGGWSTDTQYF | TGCGCCAGCAGCCAAGCGACGGGGGGCTGGAGCACAGATACGCAGTATTTT | TRBJ2-3 | TRBV4-1 | 17 | - | -
CASSGGYGNQPQHF | TGTGCCAGTTCAGGGGGGTATGGAAATCAGCCCCAGCATTTT | TRBJ1-5 | TRBV19 | 14 | TRBD1 | -
CASSLGTGSNYGYTF | TGCGCCAGCAGCTTGGGGACTGGTTCTAACTATGGCTACACCTTC | TRBJ1-2 | TRBV5-1 | 15 | - | -
CASSQIKDNSPLHF | TGTGCCAGCTCACAAATAAAGGACAATTCACCCCTCCACTTT | TRBJ1-6 | TRBV18 | 14 | - | -
CASSLGGVGPYEQYF | TGTGCCAGCAGTTTAGGAGGCGTGGGTCCCTACGAGCAGTACTTC | TRBJ2-7 | TRBV27 | 15 | - | -
CASSLIIGQRAGYEQYF | TGTGCCAGCAGCTTGATAATAGGACAGAGGGCCGGGTACGAGCAGTACTTC | TRBJ2-7 | TRBV5-5 | 17 | - | -
CASSLLGTGNTEAFF | TGTGCCAGCAGCTTACTTGGGACAGGGAACACTGAAGCTTTCTTT | TRBJ1-1 | TRBV7-9 | 15 | TRBD1 | -
CASSDPDDYNEQFF | TGTGCCAGCAGTGATCCTGACGACTACAATGAGCAGTTCTTC | TRBJ2-1 | TRBV6-6 | 14 | - | -
CASSPGQEYGYTF | TGTGCCAGCTCACCAGGACAGGAGTATGGCTACACCTTC | TRBJ1-2 | TRBV18 | 13 | TRBD1 | once
CASSYEGRNTEAFF | TGTGCCAGCAGCTATGAGGGCAGGAACACTGAAGCTTTCTTT | TRBJ1-1 | TRBV5-4 | 14 | - | once
CASSRDGNYGYTF | TGTGCCAGCAGTCGGGACGGCAACTATGGCTACACCTTC | TRBJ1-2 | TRBV6-5 | 13 | - | once